The 11 T cell receptor beta chains below were found in one sample sequenced in a study of control samples from healthy donors and cancer patients. Sequencing used immunoSEQ multiplex PCR; TCRdb keeps in-frame clones, though not all of them. Altogether 24,000 or so clones are present, approximately 91% being singletons, with the ten largest covering about an eighth. Sequenced material: PBMCs. All receptors derive from a man aged 50 or older with lung cancer.

The chain uses TRBV29-1 and TRBJ2-1; D ambiguous. The CDR3 has 12 amino acids. V was trimmed by 3 bases and J by 4 bases, leaving 7 bases between them. CDR1 is SQVTM, CDR2 ANQGSEA, per germline. CDR3 coding DNA: TGCAGCGTTGATGGGGATTACAATGAGCAGTTCTTC. Protein sequence: CSVDGDYNEQFF.

The chain links TRBV10-3 to TRBJ2-1, with 7 bases fitting TRBD1. The germline CDR1 and CDR2 sequences are ENHRY and SYGVKD. The CDR3 is 16 amino acids. With V trimmed by 6 bases and J by 5 bases, 13 bases remained unmatched. The CDR3: CAISLQGYGGDNEQFF. The CDR3 DNA reads as TGTGCCATCAGCCTACAGGGGTATGGGGGAGACAATGAGCAGTTCTTC.

In this sample, this clone turned up once. This chain links TRBV2 with TRBJ2-1; TRBD1 agrees at 8 bases. V lost 6 bases and J lost 0; bases outside the gene matches: 4. Germline-derived CDR1 and CDR2 are SNHLY and FYNNEI. This CDR3 region has 15 residues. The DNA for the CDR3 is TGTGCCAGCAGGAAAGACAGGGGCTCCTACAATGAGCAGTTCTTC. It encodes CASRKDRGSYNEQFF.

This chain uses TRBV3-1 (or the pseudogene TRBV3-2) with TRBJ1-1, with 9 bases identical to TRBD1. CDR1 and CDR2 from the germline V gene are LGHDT and YNNKEL (reference sequence). The CDR3 has 15 residues. Trimming removed 4 bases from V and 8 bases from J; junction bases left unmatched: 11. CDR3 amino acids: CASSLVDRGRPEAFF. CDR3 DNA sequence: TGTGCCAGCAGCCTAGTGGACAGGGGACGCCCCGAAGCTTTCTTT.

The V call is TRBV7-8, the J call TRBJ2-3; D unclear. There are 14 residues in the CDR3. The germline gives CDR1 SGHVS, CDR2 FQNEAQ. V was pared by 1 base and J by 4 bases, with 9 bases between. CDR3 sequence: CASSLEGGADTQYF. For the CDR3, the DNA is TGTGCCAGCAGCTTAGAGGGTGGAGCAGATACGCAGTATTTT.

There are a few counts of this clone. The V and J genes are TRBV6-4 and TRBJ2-7, with D unresolved. The CDR3 covers 14 residues. CDR1 and CDR2 (germline): MRHNA, SNTAGT. Between the trimmed V and J ends, which lost 3 bases and 3 bases, there was a span of 12 bases. The CDR3 DNA reads TGTGCCAGCAGTGAATATCCTGGCCACTACGAGCAGTACTTC. Protein: CASSEYPGHYEQYF.

The sample holds one count of this clone. The chain links TRBV3-1 (or the pseudogene TRBV3-2) to TRBJ2-5; TRBD1 is a possible D gene (6 bases). This CDR3 contains 14 residues. V was shortened by 3 bases and J by 0 bases, with 8 bases between the two germline ends. Germline values: CDR1 LGHDT, CDR2 YNNKEL (reference sequence). CDR3: CASSQGQNQETQYF. The CDR3 DNA reads as TGTGCCAGCAGCCAGGGACAAAACCAAGAGACCCAGTACTTC.

This clone has a single count. This rearrangement joins TRBV18 to TRBJ2-7; a possible D gene is TRBD2 (5 bases). Trimming stripped 0 bases from V and 5 bases from J, with 11 bases between. Germline V gives CDR1 KGHSH, CDR2 LQKENI. This CDR3 region has 14 residues. DNA for the CDR3: TGTGCCAGCTCACCACCGTCCGGGATTAACGAGCAGTACTTC. Residues: CASSPPSGINEQYF.

The chain uses TRBV7-9 and TRBJ2-1; TRBD1 agrees at 7 bases. Looked up from germline, CDR1 is SEHNR and CDR2 is FQNEAQ (reference sequence). The CDR3 consists of 12 residues. The ends lost 5 bases at V and 16 bases at J; junction bases unmatched: 11. Written as DNA, the CDR3 is TGTGCCAGCAGCCAGAGGGACAGCGACCTTTTCTTC. This encodes CASSQRDSDLFF.

This rearrangement joins TRBV10-3 to TRBJ1-1; D gene ambiguous. CDR1 is ENHRY, CDR2 SYGVKD, per germline. This CDR3 comprises 12 residues. V shed 3 bases and J shed 5 bases, with 7 bases lying between them. CDR3 protein: CAISEFATEAFF. The CDR3 DNA is TGTGCCATCAGTGAATTCGCGACTGAAGCTTTCTTT.

This clone was detected once. CDR3 region: CAWSFNTEAFF. As DNA, the CDR3 is TGTGCCTGGAGTTTCAACACTGAAGCTTTCTTT. This chain uses TRBV30 with TRBJ1-1; no reliable D call. The CDR3 is made up of 11 amino acids. CDR1 and CDR2 from the germline V gene are GTSNPN and SVGIG (reference sequence). With 2 bases removed from V and 2 bases from J, the gap between germline ends came to 3 bases.